Detailed here is one T cell receptor (beta chain). The antigen remains unidentified. Combining a sample-barcoded 5' primer with a J-beta primer mix, a second PCR ran for about 7 to 11 cycles. Each cDNA molecule was tagged by a template-switch adaptor that had 12 random nucleotides. Any given sample supplied a minimum of 3 million CDR3-containing paired-end reads. TCRdb re-analysed the 5' RACE reads in MiXCR, keeping a single row per CDR3 protein. The sample lists around 1.5 million distinct CDR3 sequences; roughly 60% were seen once. This CDR3 has 14 residues. Germline V CDR1 and CDR2: MNHNS, SASEGT. V was clipped by 4 bases and J by 7 bases, with 13 bases between them. The data are from a study of blood T cells in healthy people across ages. Overall study findings and caveats: Unsorted PBMCs ruled out conclusive naive versus antigen-experienced comparison. Age brought a roughly linear fall in TCR beta diversity measured per million T cells.

The sequence was obtained from a man younger than 35 in good health. Material: blood. V gene TRBV6-1 combines with J gene TRBJ2-2; weak D call: TRBD2 (6 bases). The CDR3 bases are TGTGCCAGCAGTGCGACGGGACTTATCGGGGAGCTGTTTTTT. Amino acids: CASSATGLIGELFF.